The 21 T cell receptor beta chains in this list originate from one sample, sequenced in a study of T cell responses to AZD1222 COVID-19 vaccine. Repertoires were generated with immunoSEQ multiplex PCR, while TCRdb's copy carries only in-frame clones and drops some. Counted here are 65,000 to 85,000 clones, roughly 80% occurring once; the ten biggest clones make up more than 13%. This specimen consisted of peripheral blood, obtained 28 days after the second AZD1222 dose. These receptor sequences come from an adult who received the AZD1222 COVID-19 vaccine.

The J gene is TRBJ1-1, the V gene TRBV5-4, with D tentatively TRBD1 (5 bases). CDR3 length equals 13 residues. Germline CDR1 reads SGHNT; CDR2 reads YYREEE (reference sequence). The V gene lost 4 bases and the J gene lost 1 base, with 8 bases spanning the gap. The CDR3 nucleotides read TGTGCCAGCAGCCCCACAGGGAACACTGAAGCTTTCTTT. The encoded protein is CASSPTGNTEAFF.

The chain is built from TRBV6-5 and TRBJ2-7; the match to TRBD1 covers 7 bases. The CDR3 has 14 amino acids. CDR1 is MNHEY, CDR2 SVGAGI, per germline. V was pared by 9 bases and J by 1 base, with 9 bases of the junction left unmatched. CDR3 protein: CASGQAYGSYEQYF. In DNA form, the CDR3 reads TGTGCCAGTGGACAGGCCTACGGTTCCTACGAGCAGTACTTC.

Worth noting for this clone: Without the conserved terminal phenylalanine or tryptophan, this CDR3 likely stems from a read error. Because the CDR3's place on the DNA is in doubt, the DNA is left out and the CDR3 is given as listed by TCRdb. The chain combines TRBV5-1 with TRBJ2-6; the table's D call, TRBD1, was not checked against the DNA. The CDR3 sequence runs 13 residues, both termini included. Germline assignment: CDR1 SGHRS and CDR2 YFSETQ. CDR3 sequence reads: CASSLAEDRGVFV.

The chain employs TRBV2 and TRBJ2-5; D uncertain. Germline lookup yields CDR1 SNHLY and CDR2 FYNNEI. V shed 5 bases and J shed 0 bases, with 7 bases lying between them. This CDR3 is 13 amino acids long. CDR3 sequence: CASSYEHQETQYF. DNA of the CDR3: TGTGCCAGCAGTTACGAGCACCAAGAGACCCAGTACTTC.

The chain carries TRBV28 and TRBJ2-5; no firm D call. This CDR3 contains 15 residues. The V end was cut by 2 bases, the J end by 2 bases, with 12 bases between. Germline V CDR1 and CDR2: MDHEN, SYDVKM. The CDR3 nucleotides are TGTGCCAGCAGTTTACTGGCGGCCGGTCAAGAGACCCAGTACTTC. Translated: CASSLLAAGQETQYF.

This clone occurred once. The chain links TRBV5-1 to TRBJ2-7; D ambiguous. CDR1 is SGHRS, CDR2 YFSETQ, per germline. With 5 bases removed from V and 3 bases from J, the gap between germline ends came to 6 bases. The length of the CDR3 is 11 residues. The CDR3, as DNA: TGCGCCAGCAGGAACAGCTACGAGCAGTACTTC. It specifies CASRNSYEQYF.

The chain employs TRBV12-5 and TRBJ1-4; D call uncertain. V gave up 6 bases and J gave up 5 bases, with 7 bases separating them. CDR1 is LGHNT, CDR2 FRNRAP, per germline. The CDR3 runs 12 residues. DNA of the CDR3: TGTGCTAGTGGGACGTTGAATGAAAAACTGTTTTTT. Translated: CASGTLNEKLFF.

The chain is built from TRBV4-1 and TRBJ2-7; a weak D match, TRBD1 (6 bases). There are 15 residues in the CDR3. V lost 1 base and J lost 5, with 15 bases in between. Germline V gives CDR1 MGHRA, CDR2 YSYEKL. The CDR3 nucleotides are TGCGCCAGCAGCCAAGCCCCCCCAGGGGTCAACGAGCAGTACTTC. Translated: CASSQAPPGVNEQYF.

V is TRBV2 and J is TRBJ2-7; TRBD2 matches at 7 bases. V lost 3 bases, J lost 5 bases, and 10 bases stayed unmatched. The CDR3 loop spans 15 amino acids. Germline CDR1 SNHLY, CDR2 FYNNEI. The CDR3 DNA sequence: TGTGCCAGCAGTGAGGTGGGGGGGGTAATGAACGAGCAGTACTTC. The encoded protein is CASSEVGGVMNEQYF.

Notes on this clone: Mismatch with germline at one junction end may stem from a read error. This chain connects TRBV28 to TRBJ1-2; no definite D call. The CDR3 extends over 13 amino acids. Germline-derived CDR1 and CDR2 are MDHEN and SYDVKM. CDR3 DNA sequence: TGTGCCAGCAGCTTATCTGGGATCTATGGCTACACCTTC. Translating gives CASSLSGIYGYTF.

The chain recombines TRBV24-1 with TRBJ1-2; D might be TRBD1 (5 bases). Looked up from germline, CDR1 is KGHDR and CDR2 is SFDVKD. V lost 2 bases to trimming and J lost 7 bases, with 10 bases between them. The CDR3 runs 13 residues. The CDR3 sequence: CATSDSTGLGYTF. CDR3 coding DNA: TGTGCCACCAGTGATTCGACGGGGCTTGGCTACACCTTC.

The CDR3 DNA follows: TGCAGTGCTAGTTGGGGTGGAGGGGATGCTACATTTGAGCAGTTCTTC. It codes for CSASWGGGDATFEQFF. This rearrangement joins TRBV20-1 to TRBJ2-1; the D gene is possibly TRBD2 (6 bases). The CDR3 sequence is 16 residues long. Trimming removed 3 bases from V and 9 bases from J, with 24 bases in between. In germline, CDR1 is DFQATT, CDR2 SNEGSKA (reference sequence).

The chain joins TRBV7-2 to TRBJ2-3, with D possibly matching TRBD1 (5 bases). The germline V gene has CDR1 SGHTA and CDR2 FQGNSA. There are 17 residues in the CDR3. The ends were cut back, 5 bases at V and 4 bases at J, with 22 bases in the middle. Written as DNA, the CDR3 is TGTGCCAGCAGCGCTATGCCTACGATCATAGGGGCAGATACGCAGTATTTT. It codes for CASSAMPTIIGADTQYF.

CDR3 loop: CASRGAGGYNTGELFF. The CDR3 coding sequence is TGTGCCAGCAGGGGAGCGGGGGGCTACAACACCGGGGAGCTGTTTTTT. This chain links TRBV9 with TRBJ2-2; 9 bases are shared with TRBD2. CDR1 and CDR2 from the germline V gene are SGDLS and YYNGEE. The CDR3 contains 16 residues. Trimming removed 5 bases from V and 2 bases from J; junction bases left unmatched: 7.

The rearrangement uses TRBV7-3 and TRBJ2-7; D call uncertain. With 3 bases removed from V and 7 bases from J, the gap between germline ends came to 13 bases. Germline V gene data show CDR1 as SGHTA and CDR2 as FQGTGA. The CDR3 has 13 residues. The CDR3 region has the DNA TGTGCCAGCAGCTTTGGCCCGTCACAAGAGCAGTACTTC. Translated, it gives CASSFGPSQEQYF.

CDR3: CASSPRTGYLDEQFF. DNA for the CDR3: TGCGCCAGCAGCCCGCGGACAGGTTATTTAGATGAGCAGTTCTTC. The rearrangement uses TRBV5-1 and TRBJ2-1; 7 bases fit TRBD1. This CDR3 is 15 amino acids long. With 4 bases clipped from V and 8 bases from J, the junction kept 12 bases outside the gene matches. Germline V CDR1 and CDR2: SGHRS, YFSETQ.

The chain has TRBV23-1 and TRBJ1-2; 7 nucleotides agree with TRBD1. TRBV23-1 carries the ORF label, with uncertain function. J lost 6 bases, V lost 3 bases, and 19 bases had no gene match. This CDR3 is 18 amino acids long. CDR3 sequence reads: CASSQNAKGPGTANGYTF. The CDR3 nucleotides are TGCGCCAGCAGTCAGAATGCCAAGGGACCCGGGACAGCAAATGGCTACACCTTC.

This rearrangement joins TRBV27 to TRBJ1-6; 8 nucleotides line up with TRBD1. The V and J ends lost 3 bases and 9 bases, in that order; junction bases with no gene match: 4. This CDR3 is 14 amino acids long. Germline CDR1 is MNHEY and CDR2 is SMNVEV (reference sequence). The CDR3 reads CASSFQGAPSPLHF. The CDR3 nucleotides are TGTGCCAGCAGTTTCCAGGGGGCGCCTTCACCCCTCCACTTT.

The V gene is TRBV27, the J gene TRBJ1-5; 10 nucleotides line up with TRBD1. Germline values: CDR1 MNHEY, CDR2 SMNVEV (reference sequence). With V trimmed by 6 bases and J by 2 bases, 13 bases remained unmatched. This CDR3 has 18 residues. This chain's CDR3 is CASRAGTGEWKGNQPQHF. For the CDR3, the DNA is TGTGCCAGCAGAGCCGGGACAGGGGAATGGAAAGGCAATCAGCCCCAGCATTTT.

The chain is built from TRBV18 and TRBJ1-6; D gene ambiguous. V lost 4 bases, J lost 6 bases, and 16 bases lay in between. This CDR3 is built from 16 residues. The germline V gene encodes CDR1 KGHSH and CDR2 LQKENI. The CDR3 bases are TGTGCCAGCTCACTCACCACGGTATTAAGTAATTCACCCCTCCACTTT. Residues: CASSLTTVLSNSPLHF.

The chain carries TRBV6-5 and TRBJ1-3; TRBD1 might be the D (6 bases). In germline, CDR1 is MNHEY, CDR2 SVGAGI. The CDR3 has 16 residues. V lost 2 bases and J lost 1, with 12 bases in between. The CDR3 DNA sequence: TGTGCCAGCAGTTACGCGCAGGGGTGGTCTGGAAACACCATATATTTT. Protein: CASSYAQGWSGNTIYF.